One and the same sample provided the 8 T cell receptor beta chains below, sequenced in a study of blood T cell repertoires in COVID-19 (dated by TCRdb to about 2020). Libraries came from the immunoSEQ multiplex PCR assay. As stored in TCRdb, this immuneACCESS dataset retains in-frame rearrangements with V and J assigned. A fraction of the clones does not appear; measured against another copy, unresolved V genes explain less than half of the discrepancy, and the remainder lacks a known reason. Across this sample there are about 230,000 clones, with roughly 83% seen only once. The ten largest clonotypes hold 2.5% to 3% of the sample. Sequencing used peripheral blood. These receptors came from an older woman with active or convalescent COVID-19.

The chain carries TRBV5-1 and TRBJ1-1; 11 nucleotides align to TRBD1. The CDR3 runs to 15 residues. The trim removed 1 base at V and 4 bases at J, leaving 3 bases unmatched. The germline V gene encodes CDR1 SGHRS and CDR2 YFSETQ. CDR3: CASSLIGTGGTEAFF. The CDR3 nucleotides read TGCGCCAGCAGCTTGATCGGGACAGGGGGCACTGAAGCTTTCTTT.

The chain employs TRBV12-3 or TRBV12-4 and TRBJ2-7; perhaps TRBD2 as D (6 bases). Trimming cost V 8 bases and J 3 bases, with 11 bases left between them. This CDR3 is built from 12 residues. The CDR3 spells CASGVGGYEQYF. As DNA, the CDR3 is TGTGCCAGCGGGGTGGGGGGCTACGAGCAGTACTTC.

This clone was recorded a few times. Here the CDR3 DNA reads TGTGCCAGCAGCGCCGGACAGGTTCAGCCCCAGCATTTT. Its protein is CASSAGQVQPQHF. This chain uses TRBV6-6 with TRBJ1-5; the match to TRBD1 covers 7 bases. The germline V gene has CDR1 MNHNY and CDR2 SVGAGI (reference sequence). This CDR3 contains 13 residues. Trimming cost V 6 bases and J 6 bases; bases outside gene matches: 5.

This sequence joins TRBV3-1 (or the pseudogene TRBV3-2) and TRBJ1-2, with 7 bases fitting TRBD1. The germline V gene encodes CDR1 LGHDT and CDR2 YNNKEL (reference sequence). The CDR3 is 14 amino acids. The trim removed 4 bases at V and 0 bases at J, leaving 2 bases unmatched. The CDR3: CASSLGTANYGYTF. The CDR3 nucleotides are TGTGCCAGCAGCCTCGGGACAGCTAACTATGGCTACACCTTC.

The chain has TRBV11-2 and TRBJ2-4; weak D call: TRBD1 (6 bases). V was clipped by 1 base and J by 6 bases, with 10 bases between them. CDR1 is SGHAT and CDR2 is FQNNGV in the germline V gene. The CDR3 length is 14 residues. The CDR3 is CASSLGTAANIQYF. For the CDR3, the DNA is TGTGCCAGCAGCTTAGGGACAGCAGCAAACATTCAGTACTTC. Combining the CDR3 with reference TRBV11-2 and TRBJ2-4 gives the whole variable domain EAGVAQSPRYKIIEKRQSVAFWCNPISGHATLYWYQQILGQGPKLLIQFQNNGVVDDSQLPKDRFSAERLKGVDSTLKIQPAKLEDSAVYLCASSLGTAANIQYFGAGTRLSVL.

This chain's CDR3 is CAIAKDGTLSYEQYF. The CDR3 DNA sequence: TGTGCCATCGCCAAGGACGGGACACTATCCTACGAGCAGTACTTC. The chain employs TRBV10-3 and TRBJ2-7; TRBD1 might be the D (6 bases). V was cut by 8 bases and J by 1 base, with 18 bases left in between. The V gene's germline CDR1 is ENHRY and CDR2 SYGVKD. This CDR3 spans 15 amino acids.

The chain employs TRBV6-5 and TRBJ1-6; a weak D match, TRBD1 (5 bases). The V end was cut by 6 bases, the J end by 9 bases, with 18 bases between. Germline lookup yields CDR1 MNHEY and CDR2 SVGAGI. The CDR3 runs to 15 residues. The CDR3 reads CASRQYALGASPLHF. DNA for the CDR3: TGTGCCAGCAGACAATACGCCCTTGGGGCTTCACCCCTCCACTTT.

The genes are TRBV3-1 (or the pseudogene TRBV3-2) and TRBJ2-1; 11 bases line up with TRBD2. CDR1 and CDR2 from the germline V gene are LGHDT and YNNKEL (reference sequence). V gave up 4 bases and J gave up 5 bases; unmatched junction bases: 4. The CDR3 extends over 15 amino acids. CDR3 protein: CASSLGLAEDNEQFF. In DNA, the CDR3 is TGTGCCAGCAGCCTGGGACTAGCGGAGGACAATGAGCAGTTCTTC.